The clone carrying this TCR beta chain has a count of ten or more. The antigen is not known. Hyperthyroidism had been newly diagnosed in patients aged 18 to 65, and its duration was under 2 months. The sample originates from a study of T cells in Graves' hyperthyroidism and ophthalmopathy. Turning to the study itself: Blood from the periphery was taken at initial diagnosis, before any treatment. Broader study findings: Before onset, by a median of approximately 6.8 months, the model predicted ophthalmopathy.

Researchers took RNA transcripts and amplified the TCR beta CDR3 regions from them. The study used the HTBI primer set for a first-round RT-PCR of the TCR CDR3. TCRdb called the multiplex PCR reads again in MiXCR, with one record for every CDR3 protein. The table shows around 290,000 distinct CDR3 sequences, with approximately 15% occurring only once. The receptor was derived from a woman aged 40-49 years with Graves' hyperthyroidism. Sequencing was carried out using blood.

CDR3 amino acids: CASSTGYGANTEAFF. DNA of the CDR3: TGTGCCAGCAGCACAGGATATGGAGCGAACACTGAAGCTTTCTTT. This chain connects TRBV12-3 or TRBV12-4 to TRBJ1-1; weak D call: TRBD1 (5 bases). The CDR3 is 15 amino acids. V dropped 6 bases and J dropped 1 base, with 15 bases sitting between them.